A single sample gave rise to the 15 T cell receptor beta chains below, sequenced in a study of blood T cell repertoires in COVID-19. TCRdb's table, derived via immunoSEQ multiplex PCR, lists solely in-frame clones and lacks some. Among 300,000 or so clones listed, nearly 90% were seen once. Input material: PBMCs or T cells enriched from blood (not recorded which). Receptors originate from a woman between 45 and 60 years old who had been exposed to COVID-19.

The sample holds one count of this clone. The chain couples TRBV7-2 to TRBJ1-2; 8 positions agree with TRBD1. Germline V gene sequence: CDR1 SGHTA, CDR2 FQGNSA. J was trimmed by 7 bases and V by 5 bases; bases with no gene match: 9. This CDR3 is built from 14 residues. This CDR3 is CASSDDRGLGGYTF. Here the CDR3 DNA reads TGTGCCAGCAGCGACGACAGGGGTCTAGGTGGCTACACCTTC.

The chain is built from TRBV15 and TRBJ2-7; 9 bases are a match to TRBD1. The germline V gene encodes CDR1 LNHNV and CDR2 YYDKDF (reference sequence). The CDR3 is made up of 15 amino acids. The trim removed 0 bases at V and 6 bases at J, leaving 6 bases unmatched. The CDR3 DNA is TGTGCCACCAGCAGAGATAGGGACAGGGTGCCCGAGCAGTACTTC. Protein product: CATSRDRDRVPEQYF.

CDR3 in DNA: TGTGCCAGCAGCCAAGATAACAGGGCCTCTGAAGCTTTCTTT. The encoded protein is CASSQDNRASEAFF. J is TRBJ1-1 and V is TRBV4-2; D perhaps matches TRBD1 (6 bases). Germline V gene data show CDR1 as LGHNA and CDR2 as YNFKEQ. Trimming shortened V by 0 bases and J by 6 bases, and 11 bases separated the two germline ends. The CDR3 runs to 14 residues.

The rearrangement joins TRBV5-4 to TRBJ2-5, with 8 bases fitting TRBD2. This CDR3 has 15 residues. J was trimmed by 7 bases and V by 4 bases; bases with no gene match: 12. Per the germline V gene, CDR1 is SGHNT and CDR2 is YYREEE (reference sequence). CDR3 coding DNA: TGTGCCAGCAGCCCACGGGGGGGGTCCATGGGGACCCAGTACTTC. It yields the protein CASSPRGGSMGTQYF.

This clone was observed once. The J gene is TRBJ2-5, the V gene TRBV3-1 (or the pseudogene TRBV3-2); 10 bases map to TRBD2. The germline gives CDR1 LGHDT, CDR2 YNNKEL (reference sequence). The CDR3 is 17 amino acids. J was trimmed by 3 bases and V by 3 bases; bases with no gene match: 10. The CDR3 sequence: CASSQRFTSGVEETQYF. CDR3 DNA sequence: TGTGCCAGCAGCCAGAGGTTTACTAGCGGGGTAGAAGAGACCCAGTACTTC.

CDR3 residues: CASSLLQDQPQHF. In DNA form, the CDR3 reads TGTGCCAGCAGCTTATTACAAGATCAGCCCCAGCATTTT. V and J are TRBV7-9 and TRBJ1-5, with D hard to call. This CDR3 contains 13 residues. Germline lookup yields CDR1 SEHNR and CDR2 FQNEAQ (reference sequence). The V gene lost 2 bases and the J gene lost 5 bases, with 7 bases spanning the gap.

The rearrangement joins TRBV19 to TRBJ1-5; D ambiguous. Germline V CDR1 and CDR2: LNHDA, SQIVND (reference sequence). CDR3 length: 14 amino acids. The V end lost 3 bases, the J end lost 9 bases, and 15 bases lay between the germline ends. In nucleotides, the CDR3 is TGTGCCAGTAGTATCGATGAGCCGCCATCGCCCCAGCATTTT. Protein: CASSIDEPPSPQHF.

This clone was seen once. Here the CDR3 DNA reads TGTGCCAGTAGCTTTAGCGGGGGCCCTTACGAGCAGTACTTC. Amino acids: CASSFSGGPYEQYF. The chain has TRBV19 and TRBJ2-7; TRBD2 matches at 9 bases. The CDR3 has 14 amino acids. V was pared by 6 bases and J by 4 bases, with 7 bases of the junction left unmatched. Per germline, CDR1 LNHDA and CDR2 SQIVND (reference sequence).

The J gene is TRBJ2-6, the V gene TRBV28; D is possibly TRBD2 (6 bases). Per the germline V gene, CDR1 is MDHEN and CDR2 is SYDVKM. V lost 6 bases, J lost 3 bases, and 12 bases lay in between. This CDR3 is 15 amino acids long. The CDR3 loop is CASRGGTHGANVLTF. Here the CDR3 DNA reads TGTGCCAGCAGGGGGGGTACCCATGGGGCCAACGTCCTGACTTTC.

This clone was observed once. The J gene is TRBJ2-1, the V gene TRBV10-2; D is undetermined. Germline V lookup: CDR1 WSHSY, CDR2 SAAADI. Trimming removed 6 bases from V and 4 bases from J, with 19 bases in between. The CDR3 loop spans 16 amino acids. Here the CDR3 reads CASSLRESPPYNEQFF. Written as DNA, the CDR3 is TGCGCCAGCAGCCTTCGAGAGTCTCCGCCTTACAATGAGCAGTTCTTC.

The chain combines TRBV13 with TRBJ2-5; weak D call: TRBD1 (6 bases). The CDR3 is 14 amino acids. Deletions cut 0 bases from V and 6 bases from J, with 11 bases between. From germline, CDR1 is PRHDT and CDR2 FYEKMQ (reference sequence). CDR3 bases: TGTGCCAGCAGCTTAGGAAGGGGGTTAAAGACCCAGTACTTC. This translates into CASSLGRGLKTQYF.

The CDR3 loop is CSVDRSVLSGAHNEQFF. CDR3 sequence (DNA): TGCAGCGTTGATCGCTCGGTCTTGAGCGGGGCACACAATGAGCAGTTCTTC. J is TRBJ2-1 and V is TRBV29-1, with 7 nucleotides matching TRBD2. Losses at the gene ends were 3 bases for V and 5 bases for J; bases not matched to a gene: 16. The germline V gene has CDR1 SQVTM and CDR2 ANQGSEA. CDR3 length: 17 residues.

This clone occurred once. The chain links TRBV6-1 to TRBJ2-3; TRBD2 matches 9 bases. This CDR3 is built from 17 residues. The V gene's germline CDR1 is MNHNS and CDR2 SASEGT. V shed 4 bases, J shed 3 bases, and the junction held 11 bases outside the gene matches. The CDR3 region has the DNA TGTGCCAGCAGTGTGGCGGGAGGGGCCCTAATTACAGATACGCAGTATTTT. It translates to CASSVAGGALITDTQYF.

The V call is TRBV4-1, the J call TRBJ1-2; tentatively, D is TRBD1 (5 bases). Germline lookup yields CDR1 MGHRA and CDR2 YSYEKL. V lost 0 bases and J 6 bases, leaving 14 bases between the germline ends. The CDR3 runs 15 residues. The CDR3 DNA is TGCGCCAGCAGCCAAGATATCGGCAGGGCCCATGGCTACACCTTC. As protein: CASSQDIGRAHGYTF.

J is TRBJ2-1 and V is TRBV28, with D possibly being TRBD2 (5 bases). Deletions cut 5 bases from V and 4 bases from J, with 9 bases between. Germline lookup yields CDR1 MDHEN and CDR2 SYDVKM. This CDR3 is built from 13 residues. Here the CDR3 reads CASSRRTYNEQFF. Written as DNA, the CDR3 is TGTGCCAGCAGTCGGAGGACTTACAATGAGCAGTTCTTC.